This T cell receptor beta chain was documented in a study of blood T cell repertoires in COVID-19. Study background: Specimens from acute and convalescent COVID-19 originated in the United States, Italy and Spain. Sources were T cells, B-cell-depleted T cells, or PBMCs; the material itself was cDNA or gDNA.

Authors' data handling: Estimated nucleated cell counts came from reference gene primer amplification. Using immunoSEQ multiplex PCR, the repertoire was profiled, and TCRdb retains in-frame clones only, with some absent. The D gene and trimming were derived from the DNA, and the V and J assignments and clone size from that table. The table lists just under 65,000 clones, 80% to 90% of them singletons. Sequenced material: peripheral blood. This clonotype was obtained from a man aged 40-49 years with acute or convalescent COVID-19.

The chain's CDR3 is CASSPGRPREKLFF. As DNA, the CDR3 is TGTGCCAGCAGCCCGGGTCGCCCCCGTGAAAAACTGTTTTTT. The chain joins TRBV9 to TRBJ1-4, with no clear D. Looked up from germline, CDR1 is SGDLS and CDR2 is YYNGEE. The CDR3 runs 14 residues. Trimming took off 4 bases at V and 7 bases at J, with 14 bases between the two ends.